This T cell receptor (beta chain) originates from a study of shared clonotypes between healthy human individuals. The assay was carried out at the deep level. Ten immunoSEQ deep assay plates were used to sequence unsorted PBMC DNA. Assay used: immunoSEQ multiplex PCR; TCRdb lists only in-frame clones, some missing. Among some 470,000 clones listed, 60% to 85% were seen once. The donors were all Caucasian adults (living in Nashville, Tennessee). Extraction of genomic DNA in unsorted samples used approximately 96 million PBMCs. Germline CDR1 and CDR2: LNHDA and SQIVND (reference sequence). The CDR3 extends over 16 amino acids. Trimming removed 2 bases at V and 4 bases at J, with 15 bases between.

Sample: PBMCs. The chain links TRBV19 to TRBJ1-5; D is unresolved. The TCR sequence derives from a woman in her thirties or forties in good health. Some clones in this sample may be carry-over from other donors' samples. The CDR3 region has the DNA TGTGCCAGTAGTATATTAGGGTCCAACGGGAATCAGCCCCAGCATTTT. Protein: CASSILGSNGNQPQHF.